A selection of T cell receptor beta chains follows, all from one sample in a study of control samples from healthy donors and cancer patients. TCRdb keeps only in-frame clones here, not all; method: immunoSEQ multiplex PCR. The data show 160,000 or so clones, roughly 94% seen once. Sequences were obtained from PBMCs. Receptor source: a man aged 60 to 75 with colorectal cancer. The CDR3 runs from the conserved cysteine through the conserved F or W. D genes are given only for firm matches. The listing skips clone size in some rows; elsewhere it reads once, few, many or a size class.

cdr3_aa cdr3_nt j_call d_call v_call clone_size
CASSPLEGGTDTQYF TGTGCCAGCAGCCCCCTTGAGGGGGGCACAGATACGCAGTATTTT TRBJ2-3 - TRBV6-2/TRBV6-3 -
CASSYSRGQAYGYTF TGTGCCAGCAGTTACTCGAGAGGCCAGGCCTATGGCTACACCTTC TRBJ1-2 - TRBV6-5 -
CASSLSTTTRGRGAFF TGTGCCAGCAGTTTATCCACCACAACCAGGGGTCGAGGAGCTTTCTTT TRBJ1-1 - TRBV28 -
CASTQLLHRGAFF TGTGCCAGCACTCAACTTCTCCATAGGGGAGCTTTCTTT TRBJ1-1 - TRBV11-2 few
CASSLGQGSYGYTF TGCGCCAGCAGCTTGGGACAGGGTTCTTACGGCTACACCTTC TRBJ1-2 TRBD1 TRBV5-1 -
CASSYSMTGRNQPQHF TGTGCCAGCAGTTACTCGATGACGGGCCGAAATCAGCCCCAGCATTTT TRBJ1-5 - TRBV6-6 -
CASSLVVAGVLETQYF TGTGCCAGCAGCTTGGTAGTTGCGGGGGTTTTGGAGACCCAGTACTTC TRBJ2-5 TRBD2 TRBV5-5 -
CASSERGYSSYEQYF TGTGCCAGCAGCGAAAGGGGGTATAGCTCCTACGAGCAGTACTTC TRBJ2-7 - TRBV2 -
CASSVQSVNTEAFF TGTGCCAGCAGCGTCCAAAGCGTGAACACTGAAGCTTTCTTT TRBJ1-1 - TRBV9 -
CASRPEWDGFGPGYTF TGTGCCAGCAGACCGGAATGGGACGGTTTTGGGCCCGGCTACACCTTC TRBJ1-2 - TRBV3-1/TRBV3-2 -
CASSLSQGNEQYF TGTGCCAGCAGTTTATCACAGGGAAACGAGCAGTACTTC TRBJ2-7 - TRBV28 -
CASRASGGRTEAFF TGTGCCAGCAGGGCTTCAGGGGGCAGGACTGAAGCTTTCTTT TRBJ1-1 TRBD1 TRBV7-2 once
CASGPSGASNEQFF TGTGCTAGTGGCCCTAGCGGAGCTTCCAATGAGCAGTTCTTC TRBJ2-1 TRBD2 TRBV12-5 -
CASSLYRSSGNTIYF TGTGCCAGCAGTTTGTACAGGAGCTCTGGAAACACCATATATTTT TRBJ1-3 - TRBV28 once
CASSIPRTGVREKLFF TGTGCCAGTAGTATTCCCCGGACAGGGGTTCGTGAAAAACTGTTTTTT TRBJ1-4 TRBD1 TRBV19 -
CASSFTGHSDTQYF TGTGCCAGCAGCTTTACCGGACACTCAGATACGCAGTATTTT TRBJ2-3 - TRBV6-5 -
CASSATGATEAFF TGTGCCAGCAGTGCTACAGGTGCCACTGAAGCTTTCTTT TRBJ1-1 - TRBV25-1 -
CAWSVSDRVSGNTIYF TGTGCCTGGAGTGTATCCGACAGGGTGTCTGGAAACACCATATATTTT TRBJ1-3 TRBD1 TRBV30 -
CASSGLAGTDTQYF TGTGCCAGCAGCGGACTAGCGGGCACAGATACGCAGTATTTT TRBJ2-3 TRBD2 TRBV2 -
CARKAGNSGGYTF TGTGCCAGGAAAGCAGGGAACTCGGGTGGCTACACCTTC TRBJ1-2 - TRBV2 once
CASREGKTGNTIYF TGTGCCAGTAGGGAAGGGAAGACTGGAAACACCATATATTTT TRBJ1-3 - TRBV19 -
CASSVSGNTGELFF TGTGCCAGCAGCGTATCAGGGAACACCGGGGAGCTGTTTTTT TRBJ2-2 - TRBV9 -
CASSGGRDQPQHF TGTGCCAGTAGTGGTGGGCGCGATCAGCCCCAGCATTTT TRBJ1-5 - TRBV19 -
CASSFGRGLSYEQYF TGCGCCAGCAGCTTCGGCCGGGGTCTCTCATACGAGCAGTACTTC TRBJ2-7 - TRBV5-1 -
CASSQDRDRGLYGYTF TGTGCCAGCAGCCAAGATCGGGACAGGGGGCTCTATGGCTACACCTTC TRBJ1-2 TRBD1 TRBV3-1/TRBV3-2 -
CASSDVVQETQYF TGTGCCAGCAGTGATGTCGTCCAAGAGACCCAGTACTTC TRBJ2-5 - TRBV6-1 -
CASSQEPGDNQPQHF TGTGCCAGCAGCCAGGAACCAGGTGACAATCAGCCCCAGCATTTT TRBJ1-5 - TRBV4-2 -
CASSSQGGGNTEAFF TGTGCCAGCTCATCACAGGGCGGGGGCAACACTGAAGCTTTCTTT TRBJ1-1 - TRBV18 -
CASSPGDYEQYF TGTGCCAGCAGCCCGGGGGACTACGAGCAGTACTTC TRBJ2-7 - TRBV7-2 -
CASSARVEGNTIYF TGTGCCAGCAGCGCCAGGGTTGAAGGAAACACCATATATTTT TRBJ1-3 - TRBV9 -
CASSGEAGYTF TGTGCCAGCAGTGGGGAAGCTGGCTACACCTTC TRBJ1-2 - TRBV2 few